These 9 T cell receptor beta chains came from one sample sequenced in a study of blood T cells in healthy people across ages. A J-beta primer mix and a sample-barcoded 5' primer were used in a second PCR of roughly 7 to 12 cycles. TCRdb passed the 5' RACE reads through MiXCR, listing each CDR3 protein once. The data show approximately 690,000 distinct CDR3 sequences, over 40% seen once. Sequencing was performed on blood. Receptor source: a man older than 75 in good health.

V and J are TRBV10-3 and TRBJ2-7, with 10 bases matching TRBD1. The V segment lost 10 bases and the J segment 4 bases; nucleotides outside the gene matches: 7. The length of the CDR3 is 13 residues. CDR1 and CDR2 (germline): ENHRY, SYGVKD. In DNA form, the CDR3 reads TGTGCCAGCGGGACAGGGGAGCTGTACGAGCAGTACTTC. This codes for CASGTGELYEQYF.

CDR3 sequence (DNA): TGTGCCAGCAGACAGGGGGAGGCTAATGAAAAACTGTTTTTT. It codes for CASRQGEANEKLFF. The chain is built from TRBV21-1 and TRBJ1-4; the D call of TRBD1 is as the table states it, not checked on the DNA. TRBV21-1 is tagged as a pseudogene. The CDR3 length is 14 residues.

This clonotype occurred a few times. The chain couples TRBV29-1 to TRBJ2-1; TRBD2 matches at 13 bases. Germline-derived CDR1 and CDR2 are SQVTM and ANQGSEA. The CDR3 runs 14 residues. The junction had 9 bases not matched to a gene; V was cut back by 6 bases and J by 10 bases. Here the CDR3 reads CSVKLAGGPGEQFF. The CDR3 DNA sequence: TGCAGCGTGAAACTAGCGGGAGGGCCTGGAGAGCAGTTCTTC.

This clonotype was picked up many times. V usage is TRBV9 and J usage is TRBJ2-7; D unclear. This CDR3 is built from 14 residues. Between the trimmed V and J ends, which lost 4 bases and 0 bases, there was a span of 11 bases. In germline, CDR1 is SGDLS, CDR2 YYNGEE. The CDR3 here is CASSPRLSSYEQYF. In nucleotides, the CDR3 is TGTGCCAGCAGCCCACGCCTTAGCTCCTACGAGCAGTACTTC.

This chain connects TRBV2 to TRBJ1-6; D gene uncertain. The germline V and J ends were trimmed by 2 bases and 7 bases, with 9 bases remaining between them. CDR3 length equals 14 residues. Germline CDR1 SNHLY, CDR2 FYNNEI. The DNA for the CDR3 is TGTGCCAGCAGTGAATTGAGGTTGAATTCACCCCTCCACTTT. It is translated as CASSELRLNSPLHF.

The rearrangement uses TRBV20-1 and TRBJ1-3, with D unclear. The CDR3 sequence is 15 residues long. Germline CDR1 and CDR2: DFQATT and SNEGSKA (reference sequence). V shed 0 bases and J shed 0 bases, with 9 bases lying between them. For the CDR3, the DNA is TGCAGTGCTAGAGATTTGACTTTCTCTGGAAACACCATATATTTT. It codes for CSARDLTFSGNTIYF.

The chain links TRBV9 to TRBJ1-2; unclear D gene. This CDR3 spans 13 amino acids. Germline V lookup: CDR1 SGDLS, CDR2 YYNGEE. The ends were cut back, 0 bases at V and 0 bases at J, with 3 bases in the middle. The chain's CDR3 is CASSVESNYGYTF. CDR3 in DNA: TGTGCCAGCAGCGTAGAATCTAACTATGGCTACACCTTC.

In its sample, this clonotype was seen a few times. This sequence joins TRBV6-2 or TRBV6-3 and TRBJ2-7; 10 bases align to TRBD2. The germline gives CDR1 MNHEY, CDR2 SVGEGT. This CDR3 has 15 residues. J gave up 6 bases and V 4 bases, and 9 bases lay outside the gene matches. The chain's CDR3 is CASSSSGSGVREQYF. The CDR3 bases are TGTGCCAGCAGTTCTAGCGGGAGTGGAGTGCGCGAGCAGTACTTC.

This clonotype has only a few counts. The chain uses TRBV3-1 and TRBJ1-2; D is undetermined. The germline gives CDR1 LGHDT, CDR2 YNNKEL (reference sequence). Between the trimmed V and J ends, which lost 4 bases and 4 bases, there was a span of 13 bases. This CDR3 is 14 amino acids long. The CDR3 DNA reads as TGTGCCAGCAGCCCCAGAAGGGTCTTCTATGGCTACACCTTC. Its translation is CASSPRRVFYGYTF.